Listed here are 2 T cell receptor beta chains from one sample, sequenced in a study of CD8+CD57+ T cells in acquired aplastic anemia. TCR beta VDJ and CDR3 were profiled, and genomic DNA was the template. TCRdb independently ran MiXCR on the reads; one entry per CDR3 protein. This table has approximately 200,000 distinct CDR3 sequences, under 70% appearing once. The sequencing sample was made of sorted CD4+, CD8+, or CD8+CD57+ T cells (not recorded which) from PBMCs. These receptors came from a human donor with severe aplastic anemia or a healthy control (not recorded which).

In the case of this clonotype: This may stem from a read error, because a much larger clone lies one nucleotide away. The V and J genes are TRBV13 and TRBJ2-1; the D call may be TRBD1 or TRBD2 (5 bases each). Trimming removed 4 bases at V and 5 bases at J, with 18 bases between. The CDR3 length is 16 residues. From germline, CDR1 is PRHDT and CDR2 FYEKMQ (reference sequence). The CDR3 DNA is TGTGCCAGCAGCTCAGGCTATACCGGGGCGAACAATGAGCAGTTCTTC. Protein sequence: CASSSGYTGANNEQFF. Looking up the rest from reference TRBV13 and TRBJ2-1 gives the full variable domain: AAGVIQSPRHLIKEKRETATLKCYPIPRHDTVYWYQQGPGQDPQFLISFYEKMQSDKGSIPDRFSAQQFSDYHSELNMSSLELGDSALYFCASSSGYTGANNEQFFGPGTRLTVL.

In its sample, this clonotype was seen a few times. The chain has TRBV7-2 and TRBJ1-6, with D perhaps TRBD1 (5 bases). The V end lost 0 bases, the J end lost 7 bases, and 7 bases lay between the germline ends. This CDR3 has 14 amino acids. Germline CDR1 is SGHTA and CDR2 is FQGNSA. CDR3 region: CASSLAAGNSPLHF. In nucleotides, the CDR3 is TGTGCCAGCAGCTTAGCGGCAGGGAATTCACCCCTCCACTTT.